One and the same sample provided the 24 T cell receptor beta chains below, sequenced in a study of T cell responses to AZD1222 COVID-19 vaccine. Assay: immunoSEQ multiplex PCR; the TCRdb copy retains only in-frame clones and omits some. The sample yields roughly 79,000 clones, around 73% seen once. The sequenced sample was peripheral blood, obtained on day 0 of AZD1222 vaccination. Source of these receptors: an adult in good health.

The CDR3 region is CASSAQVGTGGINEQFF. Here the CDR3 DNA reads TGTGCCAGCAGCGCCCAAGTGGGGACAGGGGGAATCAATGAGCAGTTCTTC. The genes are TRBV9 and TRBJ2-1; 11 bases line up with TRBD1. The CDR3 spans 17 residues. J lost 6 bases, V lost 3 bases, and 11 bases had no gene match. Germline V gene sequence: CDR1 SGDLS, CDR2 YYNGEE.

The rearrangement links TRBV19 to TRBJ2-1; 14 nucleotides line up with TRBD2. In germline, CDR1 is LNHDA, CDR2 SQIVND (reference sequence). Unmatched junction bases numbered 5, after V lost 6 bases and J lost 7 bases. The CDR3 is 15 amino acids. The CDR3 nucleotides are TGTGCCAGTAGCCGTGGGACTAGCGGGAGAAATGAGCAGTTCTTC. Translating it yields CASSRGTSGRNEQFF. Full variable domain (rest looked up from reference TRBV19 and TRBJ2-1): DGGITQSPKYLFRKEGQNVTLSCEQNLNHDAMYWYRQDPGQGLRLIYYSQIVNDFQKGDIAEGYSVSREKKESFPLTVTSAQKNPTAFYLCASSRGTSGRNEQFFGPGTRLTVL.

In DNA form, the CDR3 reads TGTGCCAGCAGACCGGACAGTAACTATGGCTACACCTTC. It specifies CASRPDSNYGYTF. J is TRBJ1-2 and V is TRBV2; a weak D match, TRBD1 (6 bases). In germline, CDR1 is SNHLY, CDR2 FYNNEI. The V gene lost 6 bases and the J gene lost 1 base, with 9 bases spanning the gap. The CDR3 length is 13 residues.

This clone showed up just a few times. The genes are TRBV10-3 and TRBJ2-5, with D unresolved. The germline V gene has CDR1 ENHRY and CDR2 SYGVKD. This CDR3 is built from 15 residues. V lost 3 bases and J lost 1, with 12 bases in between. The CDR3 bases are TGTGCCATCAGTGATGGCACGACCGTCCAAGAGACCCAGTACTTC. It translates to CAISDGTTVQETQYF.

The chain uses TRBV18 and TRBJ1-3, with 8 bases lining up with TRBD1. This CDR3 is 15 amino acids long. V trimming: 3 bases; J trimming: 4 bases; junction bases outside the gene matches: 5. From germline, CDR1 is KGHSH and CDR2 LQKENI. The CDR3 here is CASSPGGQGGNTIYF. CDR3 in DNA: TGTGCCAGCTCACCGGGAGGACAGGGAGGAAACACCATATATTTT.

J is TRBJ1-2 and V is TRBV19, with D unclear. Per the germline V gene, CDR1 is LNHDA and CDR2 is SQIVND (reference sequence). V shed 7 bases and J shed 6 bases, with 21 bases lying between them. This CDR3 comprises 15 residues. The CDR3 DNA reads as TGTGCCAGTACTTTGTGGGCGAGATCGGAGGATGGCTACACCTTC. Its protein product is CASTLWARSEDGYTF. The whole variable domain, filled in from reference TRBV19 and TRBJ1-2, reads DGGITQSPKYLFRKEGQNVTLSCEQNLNHDAMYWYRQDPGQGLRLIYYSQIVNDFQKGDIAEGYSVSREKKESFPLTVTSAQKNPTAFYLCASTLWARSEDGYTFGSGTRLTVV.

This chain uses TRBV19 with TRBJ1-5; tentatively, D is TRBD1 (5 bases). This CDR3 has 17 residues. The germline V and J ends were trimmed by 3 bases and 0 bases, with 15 bases remaining between them. Germline V CDR1 and CDR2: LNHDA, SQIVND (reference sequence). CDR3 in amino acids: CASSMVYPRASNQPQHF. The CDR3 coding sequence is TGTGCCAGTAGTATGGTTTACCCCAGGGCTAGCAATCAGCCCCAGCATTTT.

In this sample, this clone turned up many times. The genes are TRBV27 and TRBJ1-5; no clear D. Germline CDR1 MNHEY, CDR2 SMNVEV (reference sequence). The CDR3 totals 15 residues. The germline V and J ends were trimmed by 2 bases and 1 base, with 9 bases remaining between them. For the CDR3, the DNA is TGTGCCAGCAGTTTAATGGGATTGAGCAATCAGCCCCAGCATTTT. This encodes CASSLMGLSNQPQHF.

This clone was seen only once. This rearrangement joins TRBV10-2 to TRBJ1-2, with 7 bases matching TRBD1. V shed 2 bases and J 12 bases; nucleotides not matched to a gene: 6. The germline gives CDR1 WSHSY, CDR2 SAAADI. The CDR3 has 12 amino acids. The CDR3 protein is CASSETGVGHTF. The CDR3, as DNA: TGCGCCAGCAGTGAGACAGGGGTCGGCCACACCTTC.

In nucleotides, the CDR3 is TGTGCCAGCAGTTTGGCCGCTCTAAGGGCTGGCTACACCTTC. This sequence encodes CASSLAALRAGYTF. The chain carries TRBV28 and TRBJ1-2; D uncertain. Germline lookup yields CDR1 MDHEN and CDR2 SYDVKM. The V gene lost 3 bases and the J gene lost 7 bases, with 15 bases spanning the gap. This CDR3 has 14 residues.

The rearrangement uses TRBV6-6 and TRBJ2-7, with 7 bases lining up with TRBD1. The germline V gene encodes CDR1 MNHNY and CDR2 SVGAGI (reference sequence). This CDR3 contains 14 residues. The junction had 6 bases not matched to a gene; V was cut back by 6 bases and J by 1 base. CDR3 loop: CASSQTGRSYEQYF. DNA for the CDR3: TGTGCCAGCAGCCAGACAGGGAGATCCTACGAGCAGTACTTC.

The rearrangement links TRBV21-1 to TRBJ1-5; the table calls TRBD1, which could not be checked here. TRBV21-1 is assigned pseudogene status. CDR3 length: 14 residues. Here the CDR3 reads CASTGQGAIQPQHF. In DNA, the CDR3 is TGTGCCAGCACCGGACAGGGGGCTATTCAGCCCCAGCATTTT.

The CDR3 spells CASSPRGGTVTDTQYF. The CDR3 bases are TGTGCCAGCAGTCCACGGGGGGGAACTGTTACAGATACGCAGTATTTT. The chain couples TRBV9 to TRBJ2-3; 8 bases fit TRBD2. With 5 bases clipped from V and 3 bases from J, the junction kept 11 bases outside the gene matches. The CDR3 is made up of 16 amino acids. The germline gives CDR1 SGDLS, CDR2 YYNGEE.

The chain employs TRBV29-1 and TRBJ2-5; the match to TRBD1 covers 7 bases. Germline CDR1 reads SQVTM; CDR2 reads ANQGSEA. V shed 6 bases, J shed 2 bases, and the junction held 9 bases outside the gene matches. The CDR3 spans 14 residues. The CDR3 here is CSVTDRNYQETQYF. The CDR3 DNA follows: TGCAGCGTAACGGACAGGAATTATCAAGAGACCCAGTACTTC.

The gene calls are TRBV10-3 and TRBJ2-5; D might be TRBD1 or TRBD2, each matching 5 bases. Germline V lookup: CDR1 ENHRY, CDR2 SYGVKD. Trimming removed 8 bases from V and 4 bases from J, with 14 bases in between. The CDR3 covers 13 residues. The CDR3 spells CAICMGDGETQYF. The DNA for the CDR3 is TGTGCCATCTGTATGGGGGATGGAGAGACCCAGTACTTC.

The chain has TRBV11-2 and TRBJ2-1; 10 positions agree with TRBD2. This CDR3 is built from 17 residues. The germline V gene has CDR1 SGHAT and CDR2 FQNNGV. Trimming cost V 2 bases and J 6 bases; bases outside gene matches: 10. The CDR3 bases are TGTGCCAGCAGCTTATTCGCTAGCGGGAGTTCGGCCAATGAGCAGTTCTTC. As protein: CASSLFASGSSANEQFF.

The chain combines TRBV7-8 with TRBJ2-4; TRBD2 matches at 9 bases. This CDR3 has 16 amino acids. The J segment lost 8 bases and the V segment lost 5 bases, leaving 13 bases of the junction unmatched. Germline values: CDR1 SGHVS, CDR2 FQNEAQ. The CDR3 here is CASSPSLREGTHIQYF. DNA for the CDR3: TGTGCCAGCAGCCCCAGTTTGCGGGAGGGCACCCACATTCAGTACTTC.

This chain connects TRBV7-6 to TRBJ1-3; D possibly corresponds to TRBD1 (5 bases). This CDR3 has 16 amino acids. Between the trimmed V and J ends, which lost 5 bases and 0 bases, there was a span of 14 bases. Germline V lookup: CDR1 SGHVS, CDR2 FNYEAQ. The CDR3 is CASSPQEVLSGNTIYF. In nucleotides, the CDR3 is TGTGCCAGCAGCCCACAGGAGGTTCTCTCTGGAAACACCATATATTTT.

The J gene is TRBJ1-4, the V gene TRBV7-2; perhaps TRBD1 as D (5 bases). From germline, CDR1 is SGHTA and CDR2 FQGNSA. The V end lost 1 base, the J end lost 5 bases, and 8 bases lay between the germline ends. This CDR3 is built from 14 residues. The CDR3 DNA follows: TGTGCCAGCAGCTTAGGGGGGATAAATGAAAAACTGTTTTTT. Translated: CASSLGGINEKLFF.

The chain combines TRBV30 with TRBJ1-4, with D perhaps TRBD1 (6 bases). Germline V CDR1 and CDR2: GTSNPN, SVGIG (reference sequence). The CDR3 has 13 residues. Trimming shortened V by 4 bases and J by 0 bases, and 6 bases separated the two germline ends. The CDR3 loop is CAWKGATNEKLFF. DNA for the CDR3: TGTGCCTGGAAGGGGGCAACTAATGAAAAACTGTTTTTT.

The chain's CDR3 is CASRERMNTGELFF. DNA for the CDR3: TGTGCCAGCAGGGAACGGATGAACACCGGGGAGCTGTTTTTT. The chain joins TRBV2 to TRBJ2-2, with D unresolved. CDR3 length equals 14 residues. Germline V CDR1 and CDR2: SNHLY, FYNNEI. V gave up 6 bases and J gave up 1 base, with 9 bases separating them.

This chain joins TRBV27 and TRBJ2-7; D is unresolved. This CDR3 is 14 amino acids long. Germline lookup yields CDR1 MNHEY and CDR2 SMNVEV (reference sequence). Deletions cut 4 bases from V and 6 bases from J, with 16 bases between. The CDR3 DNA reads TGTGCCAGCAGTTACAGTCTCGGGCGACGCGAGCAGTACTTC. Its translation is CASSYSLGRREQYF.

This clone appeared a single time. V and J are TRBV7-9 and TRBJ1-4; maybe TRBD1 (5 bases). Germline CDR1 reads SEHNR; CDR2 reads FQNEAQ (reference sequence). Trimming left V 5 bases short and J 7 bases short, with 17 bases between. The CDR3 has 15 amino acids. The CDR3 region has the DNA TGTGCCAGCAGCACGGGCGGGGGTATGGTTGAAAAACTGTTTTTT. As protein: CASSTGGGMVEKLFF.

The chain links TRBV19 to TRBJ1-2; D not resolved. This CDR3 has 13 residues. Trimming removed 5 bases from V and 1 base from J, with 8 bases in between. Germline V gene sequence: CDR1 LNHDA, CDR2 SQIVND (reference sequence). CDR3 DNA sequence: TGTGCCAGTAGTTTGGGGATTAACTATGGCTACACCTTC. It encodes CASSLGINYGYTF.